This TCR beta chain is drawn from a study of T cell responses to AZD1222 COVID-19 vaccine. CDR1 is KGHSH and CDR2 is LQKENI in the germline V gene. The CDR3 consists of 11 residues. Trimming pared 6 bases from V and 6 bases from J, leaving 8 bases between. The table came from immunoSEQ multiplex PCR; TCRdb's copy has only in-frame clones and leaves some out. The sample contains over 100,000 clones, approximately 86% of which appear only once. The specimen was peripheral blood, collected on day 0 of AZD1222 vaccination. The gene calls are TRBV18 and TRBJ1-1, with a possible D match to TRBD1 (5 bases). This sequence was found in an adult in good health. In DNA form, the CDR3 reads TGTGCCAGCTCGTCGGGGCCTGAAGCTTTCTTT. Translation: CASSSGPEAFF.